A single sample is the source of the 14 T cell receptor beta chains below, sequenced in a study of T cell responses to AZD1222 COVID-19 vaccine. TCRdb's table, derived via immunoSEQ multiplex PCR, lists solely in-frame clones and lacks some. The table includes roughly 120,000 clones, 75% to 90% detected once. Here the sequenced sample was peripheral blood, taken on day 0 of MenACWY control vaccination. Receptor source: an adult in good health.

This chain uses TRBV28 with TRBJ1-2; 7 positions agree with TRBD1. CDR1 is MDHEN and CDR2 is SYDVKM in the germline V gene. The CDR3 totals 13 residues. V dropped 6 bases and J dropped 5; count of bases not matched to a gene: 6. The CDR3 here is CASSLKQGYGYTF. The DNA of the CDR3 is TGTGCCAGCAGCTTAAAACAGGGGTATGGCTACACCTTC.

In its sample, this clone ranks as medium-sized. The chain couples TRBV5-1 to TRBJ1-2, with 9 nucleotides matching TRBD1. Germline CDR1 SGHRS, CDR2 YFSETQ. Trimming removed 4 bases from V and 5 bases from J; junction bases left unmatched: 12. The CDR3 totals 16 residues. DNA for the CDR3: TGCGCCAGCAGCCATTTACAGGGGGCGGAAGGATATGGCTACACCTTC. Protein product: CASSHLQGAEGYGYTF.

This clone was seen only once. The CDR3 is CASRGQGAGGYTF. The CDR3 nucleotides read TGTGCCAGCAGGGGACAGGGGGCTGGCGGCTACACCTTC. This chain links TRBV12-3 or TRBV12-4 with TRBJ1-2; 12 bases are a match to TRBD1. V was clipped by 6 bases and J by 8 bases; unmatched bases: 4. The CDR3 totals 13 residues.

V gene TRBV19 combines with J gene TRBJ1-1, with D hard to call. Germline V gene data show CDR1 as LNHDA and CDR2 as SQIVND (reference sequence). Trimming stripped 5 bases from V and 1 base from J, with 5 bases between. The CDR3 consists of 12 residues. The DNA for the CDR3 is TGTGCCAGTAGTTCCGCGAACACTGAAGCTTTCTTT. Protein: CASSSANTEAFF.

V usage is TRBV19 and J usage is TRBJ1-1; D call uncertain. Germline V gene data show CDR1 as LNHDA and CDR2 as SQIVND (reference sequence). The CDR3 runs to 11 residues. Trimming took 5 bases from V and 7 from J, leaving 8 bases between them. The CDR3 coding sequence is TGTGCCAGTAGTTTCGGGGTTGAAGCTTTCTTT. This sequence encodes CASSFGVEAFF.

This clone was observed a few times. The rearrangement joins TRBV7-2 to TRBJ1-2; TRBD1 matches at 9 bases. The CDR3 sequence is 15 residues long. Germline lookup yields CDR1 SGHTA and CDR2 FQGNSA. V dropped 0 bases and J dropped 4; count of bases not matched to a gene: 3. CDR3 region: CASSLAVGQGYGYTF. The CDR3 bases are TGTGCCAGCAGCTTAGCGGTGGGACAGGGCTATGGCTACACCTTC.

This chain uses TRBV6-1 with TRBJ2-7; no firm D call. Per germline, CDR1 MNHNS and CDR2 SASEGT. CDR3 length: 12 residues. Trimming left V 1 base short and J 3 bases short, with 4 bases between. This CDR3 is CASSEGSYEQYF. The DNA for the CDR3 is TGTGCCAGCAGTGAAGGGAGCTACGAGCAGTACTTC.

The V gene is TRBV7-3, the J gene TRBJ2-5; tentatively, D is TRBD2 (6 bases). The length of the CDR3 is 17 residues. V was clipped by 4 bases and J by 2 bases, with 20 bases between them. The V gene's germline CDR1 is SGHTA and CDR2 FQGTGA. The CDR3 loop reads CASSSPGPGLPQETQYF. Written as DNA, the CDR3 is TGTGCCAGCAGCTCCCCAGGACCGGGACTGCCTCAAGAGACCCAGTACTTC. Drawing the rest from reference TRBV7-3 and TRBJ2-5, the complete variable domain is GAGVSQTPSNKVTEKGKYVELRCDPISGHTALYWYRQSLGQGPEFLIYFQGTGAADDSGLPNDRFFAVRPEGSVSTLKIQRTERGDSAVYLCASSSPGPGLPQETQYFGPGTRLLVL.

The chain is built from TRBV7-2 and TRBJ2-2, with D unresolved. Germline V lookup: CDR1 SGHTA, CDR2 FQGNSA. This CDR3 region has 14 residues. Trimming pared 5 bases from V and 1 base from J, leaving 8 bases between. As DNA, the CDR3 is TGTGCCAGCAGCCTGCAGGTGAACACCGGGGAGCTGTTTTTT. It specifies CASSLQVNTGELFF. Full variable domain (remainder filled in from reference TRBV7-2 and TRBJ2-2): GAGVSQSPSNKVTEKGKDVELRCDPISGHTALYWYRQSLGQGLEFLIYFQGNSAPDKSGLPSDRFSAERTGGSVSTLTIQRTQQEDSAVYLCASSLQVNTGELFFGEGSRLTVL.

This clone has only one observation. A read error may produce the germline difference seen at one junction end. The CDR3 loop is CASSLASRGLSPLHF. The CDR3 coding sequence is TGTGCCAGCAGCCTAGCCAGCCGAGGGCTTTCACCCCTCCACTTT. The J gene is TRBJ1-6, the V gene TRBV7-9; unclear D gene. CDR3 length: 15 amino acids. Germline CDR1 and CDR2: SEHNR and FQNEAQ (reference sequence).

This clone came up a few times. The chain joins TRBV3-1 (or the pseudogene TRBV3-2) to TRBJ1-2; D not certain. V lost 4 bases and J lost 5, with 8 bases in between. The germline CDR1 and CDR2 sequences are LGHDT and YNNKEL (reference sequence). This CDR3 has 12 residues. For the CDR3, the DNA is TGTGCCAGCAGCCTCCAAGGGTATGGCTACACCTTC. As protein: CASSLQGYGYTF.

The chain is built from TRBV19 and TRBJ2-7; 11 bases map to TRBD1. CDR1 and CDR2 from the germline V gene are LNHDA and SQIVND (reference sequence). V dropped 2 bases and J dropped 4; count of bases not matched to a gene: 4. The CDR3 has 15 amino acids. Here the CDR3 DNA reads TGTGCCAGTAGTATATGGGACAGGGGGAAGTACGAGCAGTACTTC. Amino acids: CASSIWDRGKYEQYF.

The rearrangement links TRBV27 to TRBJ1-4; D gene uncertain. Looked up from germline, CDR1 is MNHEY and CDR2 is SMNVEV (reference sequence). V lost 6 bases and J lost 0, with 8 bases in between. The CDR3 has 14 amino acids. This CDR3 reads CASRRVATNEKLFF. Written as DNA, the CDR3 is TGTGCCAGCAGACGGGTTGCAACTAATGAAAAACTGTTTTTT.

The chain has TRBV28 and TRBJ2-7; 9 nucleotides line up with TRBD2. The germline gives CDR1 MDHEN, CDR2 SYDVKM. The ends lost 6 bases at V and 4 bases at J; junction bases unmatched: 10. This CDR3 has 15 amino acids. CDR3 region: CASSSAGGPGYEQYF. The CDR3 DNA reads as TGTGCCAGCAGCTCCGCGGGGGGGCCTGGATACGAGCAGTACTTC.